The rows below give T cell receptor beta chains drawn from one sample of a study of blood T cell repertoires in COVID-19. Repertoires were generated with immunoSEQ multiplex PCR, while TCRdb's copy carries only in-frame clones and drops some. The data contain about 200,000 clones, around 83% of them singletons. The source material was peripheral blood. The receptors derive from a woman aged 50 to 60 with acute or convalescent COVID-19. CDR3s include the opening cysteine and the closing phenylalanine or tryptophan. For some rows the clone size is stated as once, few or many, or as a class when expanded; others skip it.

j_call clone_size v_call cdr3_aa
TRBJ2-1 . TRBV6-1 CASSGQAGLSYNEQFF
TRBJ2-7 . TRBV28 CASNGGNYEQYF
TRBJ1-3 few TRBV5-1 CASSLQSSGNTIYF
TRBJ2-3 . TRBV7-9 CASSLRDSTDTQYF
TRBJ2-3 . TRBV14 CASSLMTAGLTDTQYF
TRBJ1-1 few TRBV12-3/TRBV12-4 CASSLLGGAFF
TRBJ2-7 . TRBV15 CATSREGQGIYEQYF
TRBJ1-1 few TRBV5-6 CASSDDRGRNTEAFF
TRBJ2-1 . TRBV3-1/TRBV3-2 CASSTQTSMSYNEQFF
TRBJ1-1 . TRBV14 CASSRGFMSNTEAFF
TRBJ1-4 . TRBV6-5 CASRALWGPNEKLFF
TRBJ2-1 . TRBV18 CASSQGTSGSDEQFF
TRBJ2-5 . TRBV7-8 CASSSPGGETQYF
TRBJ1-3 . TRBV5-4 CASSPAGQSPGNTIYF
TRBJ2-3 . TRBV28 CASSSNMRDTQYF
TRBJ2-5 . TRBV7-2 CASSYEGTSRTQYF
TRBJ1-2 . TRBV19 CASSPTDRNYGYTF
TRBJ2-1 . TRBV29-1 CSVVRLAVYNEQFF
TRBJ2-3 . TRBV7-9 CASSLAGTRNTDTQYF
TRBJ1-5 . TRBV5-6 CASSAGTGGGPQHF
TRBJ2-5 . TRBV2 CASSEQVGETQYF
TRBJ2-3 . TRBV15 CATSPTRDTQYF
TRBJ2-2 few TRBV11-3 CASSLGQGMAGELFF
TRBJ2-1 few TRBV15 CATMRGSNEQFF
TRBJ2-5 . TRBV7-3 CASSLAGQKETQYF
TRBJ1-4 . TRBV6-6 CASSMSRSEKLFF
TRBJ2-4 . TRBV29-1 CSVESPGTRIQYF
TRBJ2-7 many TRBV18 CASSLSGGVDEQYF
TRBJ2-7 . TRBV27 CASSLSAGGTYEQYF